The 5 T cell receptor beta chains below come from one sample, sequenced in a study of beta chain features in type 1 diabetes (dated by TCRdb to about 2018). The library was obtained by the immunoSEQ multiplex PCR assay. All of the isolated RNA was reverse transcribed with the High Capacity cDNA Reverse Transcription Kit, so expressed TCRB transcripts were sequenced. TCRdb mirrors the immuneACCESS table, restricted to in-frame sequences. Some clones are absent from its copies; in checked studies, under half trace to an unresolved V gene, and the reason for the others is unknown. The sample has roughly 130,000 clones on record, roughly a tenth of them singletons. The top ten clones comprise 0.6% to 0.8% of the sample. The sample taken for sequencing was central memory CD4+ T cells from blood. These TCRs come from a man between 18 and 35 years old in good health.

This clone was observed a handful of times. The CDR3 region is CASSLGQPTDTQYF. The CDR3 DNA reads TGCGCCAGCAGCTTGGGACAGCCCACAGATACGCAGTATTTT. The rearrangement joins TRBV5-1 to TRBJ2-3, with a tentative D call TRBD1 (5 bases). V dropped 0 bases and J dropped 2 bases, with 7 bases sitting between them. The CDR3 covers 14 residues. Per germline, CDR1 SGHRS and CDR2 YFSETQ. Filled out from reference TRBV5-1 and TRBJ2-3, the complete variable domain reads KAGVTQTPRYLIKTRGQQVTLSCSPISGHRSVSWYQQTPGQGLQFLFEYFSETQRNKGNFPGRFSGRQFSNSRSEMNVSTLELGDSALYLCASSLGQPTDTQYFGPGTRLTVL.

This clone was picked up a small number of times. The chain couples TRBV23-1 to TRBJ2-5; 8 nucleotides agree with TRBD2. TRBV23-1 is an ORF; its function is uncertain. Unmatched junction bases numbered 10, after V lost 2 bases and J lost 5 bases. The CDR3 consists of 16 residues. The CDR3 nucleotides read TGCGCCAGCAGTCAACCAGAGCGGGGGTGCGGGGAGACCCAGTACTTC. Translation: CASSQPERGCGETQYF.

To note about this clone: This could be a read error, since a much larger clone is one nucleotide away. This chain uses TRBV30 with TRBJ1-4; D gene unclear. Germline lookup yields CDR1 GTSNPN and CDR2 SVGIG (reference sequence). CDR3 length: 16 amino acids. CDR3 in DNA: TGTGCCTGGAGTGTATGGGGAGTAAGGGATAGTGAAAAACTGGTTTTT. Residues: CAWSVWGVRDSEKLVF.

The V gene is TRBV6-6, the J gene TRBJ2-3; D unclear. The V and J ends lost 6 bases and 0 bases respectively, with 4 bases between them. The length of the CDR3 is 12 residues. CDR1 and CDR2 (germline): MNHNY, SVGAGI (reference sequence). The CDR3 sequence is CASSPSTDTQYF. DNA for the CDR3: TGTGCCAGCAGCCCTAGCACAGATACGCAGTATTTT.

The J gene is TRBJ2-7, the V gene TRBV21-1; the table calls TRBD1, which could not be checked here. TRBV21-1 is a listed pseudogene. This CDR3 has 15 residues. CDR3 nucleotide sequence: TGTGCCAGCAGCAACCGCGAAGGGGTGGAGTCCGAGCAGTACTTC. Translating it yields CASSNREGVESEQYF.